Listed here are 19 T cell receptor beta chains from one sample, sequenced in a study of T cell responses to AZD1222 COVID-19 vaccine. Here immunoSEQ multiplex PCR was the method, and the copy in TCRdb shows in-frame clones only, minus some. The table lists 60,000 to 80,000 clones, over 75% of them singletons. The starting material was peripheral blood, obtained on day 0 of AZD1222 vaccination. These receptors were collected from an adult in good health.

This chain links TRBV7-3 with TRBJ1-3, with D uncertain. Trimming pared 6 bases from V and 0 bases from J, leaving 15 bases between. Per germline, CDR1 SGHTA and CDR2 FQGTGA. This CDR3 spans 16 amino acids. CDR3 region: CASSQKGPSSGNTIYF. The CDR3 DNA is TGTGCCAGCAGTCAAAAAGGGCCCTCCTCTGGAAACACCATATATTTT.

The V call is TRBV5-1, the J call TRBJ2-5; D gene ambiguous. V was trimmed by 4 bases and J by 1 base, leaving 11 bases between them. In germline, CDR1 is SGHRS, CDR2 YFSETQ. This CDR3 contains 14 residues. CDR3 residues: CASSLNSVQETQYF. DNA for the CDR3: TGCGCCAGCAGCCTCAACTCGGTCCAAGAGACCCAGTACTTC.

The rearrangement joins TRBV7-2 to TRBJ1-5; D unresolved. Per the germline V gene, CDR1 is SGHTA and CDR2 is FQGNSA. V lost 1 base to trimming and J lost 0 bases, with 7 bases between them. The CDR3 sequence is 15 residues long. CDR3 nucleotide sequence: TGTGCCAGCAGCTTAGACAGCTATAGCAATCAGCCCCAGCATTTT. Its protein product is CASSLDSYSNQPQHF.

This chain links TRBV5-4 with TRBJ2-4; no clear D gene. V lost 4 bases and J 0 bases, leaving 14 bases between the germline ends. Looked up from germline, CDR1 is SGHNT and CDR2 is YYREEE (reference sequence). The CDR3 has 16 amino acids. The CDR3 region is CASSPTGALAKNIQYF. In DNA form, the CDR3 reads TGTGCCAGCAGCCCTACGGGCGCCTTAGCCAAAAACATTCAGTACTTC.

The rearrangement uses TRBV7-8 and TRBJ1-1; D is ambiguous. CDR1 and CDR2 (germline): SGHVS, FQNEAQ. The V end was cut by 5 bases, the J end by 0 bases, with 16 bases between. This CDR3 is built from 16 residues. CDR3: CASSPRGMEMNTEAFF. For the CDR3, the DNA is TGTGCCAGCAGCCCGCGCGGGATGGAAATGAACACTGAAGCTTTCTTT.

As regards this clone: Relative to the germline gene, one junction end is altered; a read error may explain this. J is TRBJ2-7 and V is TRBV3-1 (or the pseudogene TRBV3-2); TRBD2 is a possible D gene (6 bases). CDR1 is LGHDT, CDR2 YNNKEL, per germline (reference sequence). The CDR3 runs 12 residues. The CDR3 loop reads CASISDGEEAAF. CDR3 DNA sequence: TGTGCCAGCATCTCTGACGGGGAGGAGGCCGCCTTC.

The V and J genes are TRBV5-1 and TRBJ2-2, with 11 bases fitting TRBD1. Germline V CDR1 and CDR2: SGHRS, YFSETQ. CDR3 size: 19 residues. V shed 3 bases, J shed 0 bases, and the junction held 10 bases outside the gene matches. The CDR3 sequence: CASSSASPGQGANTGELFF. DNA of the CDR3: TGCGCCAGCAGCTCCGCGAGTCCGGGACAGGGGGCGAACACCGGGGAGCTGTTTTTT.

The chain links TRBV27 to TRBJ2-1, with 12 bases lining up with TRBD2. The CDR3 extends over 18 amino acids. V was clipped by 3 bases and J by 0 bases; unmatched bases: 6. Looked up from germline, CDR1 is MNHEY and CDR2 is SMNVEV (reference sequence). The CDR3 DNA is TGTGCCAGCAGTTTTGCTAGCGGGGGGGGAGGCTCCTACAATGAGCAGTTCTTC. Its protein is CASSFASGGGGSYNEQFF.

The chain is built from TRBV7-9 and TRBJ2-5, with 8 bases lining up with TRBD1. Unmatched junction bases numbered 10, after V lost 5 bases and J lost 5 bases. This CDR3 spans 15 amino acids. CDR1 and CDR2 from the germline V gene are SEHNR and FQNEAQ (reference sequence). This CDR3 reads CASSPGQGWGETQYF. CDR3 DNA: TGTGCCAGCAGCCCCGGACAGGGATGGGGTGAGACCCAGTACTTC.

The V and J genes are TRBV27 and TRBJ1-6; weak D call: TRBD1 (6 bases). This CDR3 has 16 amino acids. Trimming took 2 bases from V and 10 from J, leaving 18 bases between them. Germline V gene lookup returns CDR1 MNHEY and CDR2 SMNVEV (reference sequence). This CDR3 is CASSLVQGLAGSPLHF. The CDR3 DNA is TGTGCCAGCAGTTTAGTACAGGGCTTGGCGGGGTCACCCCTCCACTTT.

The chain combines TRBV5-1 with TRBJ2-6; D gene ambiguous. The CDR3 covers 17 residues. Trimming left V 2 bases short and J 0 bases short, with 12 bases between. The germline V gene has CDR1 SGHRS and CDR2 YFSETQ. The CDR3 nucleotides read TGCGCCAGCAGCTTCAGTAGTCCTCGCTCTGGGGCCAACGTCCTGACTTTC. Translated, it gives CASSFSSPRSGANVLTF.

This chain connects TRBV5-6 to TRBJ2-6; no reliable D call. The CDR3 spans 15 residues. Germline V gene sequence: CDR1 SGHDT, CDR2 YYEEEE. V was pared by 2 bases and J by 0 bases, with 6 bases between. The CDR3 is CASSFPGSGANVLTF. For the CDR3, the DNA is TGTGCCAGCAGCTTCCCAGGCTCTGGGGCCAACGTCCTGACTTTC. The full variable domain, in which reference TRBV5-6 and TRBJ2-6 provide the parts outside the CDR3, is DAGVTQSPTHLIKTRGQQVTLRCSPKSGHDTVSWYQQALGQGPQFIFQYYEEEERQRGNFPDRFSGHQFPNYSSELNVNALLLGDSALYLCASSFPGSGANVLTFGAGSRLTVL.

The genes are TRBV3-1 (or the pseudogene TRBV3-2) and TRBJ1-1; D gene uncertain. The CDR3 loop spans 14 amino acids. CDR1 LGHDT and CDR2 YNNKEL come from the germline V gene (reference sequence). With 6 bases removed from V and 3 bases from J, the gap between germline ends came to 14 bases. DNA of the CDR3: TGTGCCAGCAGTACGTTTCGGGCCCACACTGAAGCTTTCTTT. It yields the protein CASSTFRAHTEAFF.

This clone appeared once. This chain uses TRBV23-1 with TRBJ1-2, with D possibly matching TRBD1 (5 bases). TRBV23-1 is an ORF; its function is uncertain. V was pared by 4 bases and J by 3 bases, with 21 bases between. The CDR3 has 17 residues. CDR3 sequence (DNA): TGCGCCAGCAGTCGAAACCAGGGTTCCGGGGCCTACTATGGCTACACCTTC. Residues: CASSRNQGSGAYYGYTF.

The rearrangement uses TRBV5-1 and TRBJ1-1, with D possibly TRBD1 on 5 matching bases. This CDR3 region has 14 residues. From germline, CDR1 is SGHRS and CDR2 YFSETQ. V was shortened by 5 bases and J by 0 bases, with 11 bases between the two germline ends. CDR3 nucleotide sequence: TGCGCCAGCAGGGGCCAGGGTCTGAACACTGAAGCTTTCTTT. Translated, it gives CASRGQGLNTEAFF.

This chain joins TRBV19 and TRBJ2-3; 9 bases fit TRBD1. V lost 10 bases and J lost 0; bases outside the gene matches: 2. The CDR3 has 13 amino acids. Germline V gene data show CDR1 as LNHDA and CDR2 as SQIVND (reference sequence). The CDR3 nucleotides are TGTGCCATCGGACAGGGGAGCACAGATACGCAGTATTTT. Amino acid sequence: CAIGQGSTDTQYF. The variable domain in full, completed from reference TRBV19 and TRBJ2-3, reads DGGITQSPKYLFRKEGQNVTLSCEQNLNHDAMYWYRQDPGQGLRLIYYSQIVNDFQKGDIAEGYSVSREKKESFPLTVTSAQKNPTAFYLCAIGQGSTDTQYFGPGTRLTVL.

This sequence joins TRBV11-2 and TRBJ1-2; D remains ambiguous. The CDR3 sequence is 12 residues long. The germline gives CDR1 SGHAT, CDR2 FQNNGV. The V end was cut by 1 base, the J end by 5 bases, with 5 bases between. The chain's CDR3 is CASSLAGYGYTF. The DNA for the CDR3 is TGTGCCAGCAGCTTAGCAGGTTATGGCTACACCTTC.

V usage is TRBV24-1 and J usage is TRBJ1-1, with 8 bases lining up with TRBD1. Trimming took 4 bases from V and 5 from J; bases not matched to a gene: 5. CDR1 is KGHDR and CDR2 is SFDVKD in the germline V gene. The CDR3 runs to 14 residues. In DNA form, the CDR3 reads TGTGCCACCAGTGACCTACAGGGGGAAACTGAAGCTTTCTTT. Translation gives CATSDLQGETEAFF.

This clone turned up a few times. This chain uses TRBV27 with TRBJ1-1, with D possibly TRBD1 on 5 matching bases. CDR3 length: 12 amino acids. Germline loops: CDR1 MNHEY, CDR2 SMNVEV (reference sequence). The V and J ends lost 7 bases and 5 bases respectively, with 11 bases between them. The CDR3 DNA reads TGTGCCAGCATCCAGGGAGGGACTGAAGCTTTCTTT. Translated: CASIQGGTEAFF.